These 21 T cell receptor beta chains were sequenced from one sample in a study of blood T cell repertoires in COVID-19. The table came from immunoSEQ multiplex PCR; TCRdb's copy has only in-frame clones and leaves some out. The sample lists about 280,000 clones, about 83% occurring once. Material: peripheral blood. Every receptor here comes from a woman aged 50 to 60 who had recovered from COVID-19.

CDR3 sequence (DNA): TGCGCCAGCAGTCGGGTCGGCTACGAGCAGTACTTC. Its translation: CASSRVGYEQYF. V gene TRBV5-1 combines with J gene TRBJ2-7; D remains unclear. The germline V gene encodes CDR1 SGHRS and CDR2 YFSETQ. The germline V and J ends were trimmed by 5 bases and 3 bases, with 9 bases remaining between them. This CDR3 is 12 amino acids long. The full variable domain, its missing parts supplied by reference TRBV5-1 and TRBJ2-7, is KAGVTQTPRYLIKTRGQQVTLSCSPISGHRSVSWYQQTPGQGLQFLFEYFSETQRNKGNFPGRFSGRQFSNSRSEMNVSTLELGDSALYLCASSRVGYEQYFGPGTRLTVT.

This clone was detected a few times. The rearrangement links TRBV29-1 to TRBJ2-1, with 7 bases identical to TRBD2. From germline, CDR1 is SQVTM and CDR2 ANQGSEA. The J segment lost 4 bases and the V segment lost 0 bases, leaving 0 bases of the junction unmatched. This CDR3 has 13 amino acids. Here the CDR3 reads CSVEEGLYNEQFF. The CDR3 DNA reads TGCAGCGTTGAAGAGGGACTATACAATGAGCAGTTCTTC.

The J gene is TRBJ2-7, the V gene TRBV5-5; 12 nucleotides agree with TRBD2. The CDR3 totals 18 residues. V was pared by 0 bases and J by 5 bases, with 12 bases of the junction left unmatched. Per germline, CDR1 SGHKS and CDR2 YYEKEE (reference sequence). CDR3 residues: CASSLVFGSTSGRNEQYF. CDR3 bases: TGTGCCAGCAGCTTGGTTTTTGGATCGACTAGCGGGAGAAACGAGCAGTACTTC.

V usage is TRBV7-9 and J usage is TRBJ1-2; D unresolved. V lost 2 bases and J lost 4, with 20 bases in between. Germline V gives CDR1 SEHNR, CDR2 FQNEAQ (reference sequence). The CDR3 has 17 residues. In DNA form, the CDR3 reads TGTGCCAGCAGCTTATCCAGCGCCTCCGGCTCCGTCTATGGCTACACCTTC. This codes for CASSLSSASGSVYGYTF.

The chain couples TRBV9 to TRBJ2-3; D is uncertain. V was clipped by 0 bases and J by 10 bases, with 12 bases between them. Germline values: CDR1 SGDLS, CDR2 YYNGEE. The CDR3 covers 13 residues. DNA of the CDR3: TGTGCCAGCAGCGTAGGCGATAGAGGCGCGCAGTATTTT. Its translation is CASSVGDRGAQYF.

Points on this clone: One end of the junction does not line up with germline, which may come from a read error. This rearrangement joins TRBV7-9 to TRBJ2-4; tentative D call: TRBD1 (6 bases). Germline CDR1 is SEHNR and CDR2 is FQNEAQ (reference sequence). The CDR3 totals 13 residues. CDR3 amino acids: CASSVRDKNIQCF. The CDR3 region has the DNA TGTGCCAGCAGCGTTCGGGACAAAAACATTCAGTGCTTC. Together with reference TRBV7-9 and TRBJ2-4, the CDR3 gives the full variable domain: DTGVSQNPRHKITKRGQNVTFRCDPISEHNRLYWYRQTLGQGPEFLTYFQNEAQLEKSRLLSDRFSAERPKGSFSTLEIQRTEQGDSAMYLCASSVRDKNIQCFGAGTRLSVL.

The chain is built from TRBV24-1 and TRBJ2-2; tentatively, D is TRBD1 (5 bases). CDR3 length: 18 residues. The V gene lost 4 bases and the J gene lost 1 base, with 18 bases spanning the gap. CDR1 KGHDR and CDR2 SFDVKD come from the germline V gene. CDR3 sequence reads: CATSDSAGKVGNTGELFF. The CDR3 coding sequence is TGTGCCACCAGTGACTCAGCAGGGAAAGTTGGGAACACCGGGGAGCTGTTTTTT.

The V call is TRBV18, the J call TRBJ1-2; D perhaps matches TRBD1 (6 bases). The germline CDR1 and CDR2 sequences are KGHSH and LQKENI. Trimming left V 3 bases short and J 6 bases short, with 11 bases between. The CDR3 extends over 13 amino acids. CDR3 DNA: TGTGCCAGCTCACCCTGGGGGCCCGATGGCTACACCTTC. Residues: CASSPWGPDGYTF.

The chain recombines TRBV5-1 with TRBJ1-2; no firm D call. The CDR3 loop spans 14 amino acids. From germline, CDR1 is SGHRS and CDR2 YFSETQ. V lost 0 bases and J lost 5, with 11 bases in between. CDR3 region: CASSLEPAGYGYTF. The CDR3 DNA is TGCGCCAGCAGCTTGGAGCCGGCAGGTTATGGCTACACCTTC.

This chain connects TRBV25-1 to TRBJ1-6, with a weak D call TRBD1 (6 bases). The germline V and J ends were trimmed by 4 bases and 3 bases, with 13 bases remaining between them. The CDR3 has 16 amino acids. Germline CDR1 MGHDK, CDR2 SYGVNS. The CDR3 DNA reads as TGTGCCAGCAGTGCGGTAACAGGGTACTATAATTCACCCCTCCACTTT. Residues: CASSAVTGYYNSPLHF.

This clone has a count of ten or more. V and J are TRBV7-9 and TRBJ1-1; 8 nucleotides agree with TRBD1. This CDR3 region has 14 residues. Trimming cost V 10 bases and J 3 bases; bases outside gene matches: 10. The germline V gene has CDR1 SEHNR and CDR2 FQNEAQ (reference sequence). CDR3 sequence reads: CATRSLRGHTEAFF. As DNA, the CDR3 is TGTGCCACGCGTTCACTCAGGGGGCACACTGAAGCTTTCTTT. Together with reference TRBV7-9 and TRBJ1-1, the CDR3 gives the full variable domain: DTGVSQNPRHKITKRGQNVTFRCDPISEHNRLYWYRQTLGQGPEFLTYFQNEAQLEKSRLLSDRFSAERPKGSFSTLEIQRTEQGDSAMYLCATRSLRGHTEAFFGQGTRLTVV.

V is TRBV4-3 and J is TRBJ2-3; 10 nucleotides align to TRBD1. V dropped 2 bases and J dropped 5; count of bases not matched to a gene: 7. The CDR3 length is 16 residues. Germline CDR1 LGHNA, CDR2 YSLEER. CDR3: CASSQLTGGIRDTQYF. The CDR3 nucleotides read TGCGCCAGCAGCCAACTGACAGGGGGCATTCGAGATACGCAGTATTTT.

This chain connects TRBV4-2 to TRBJ2-5, with a weak D call TRBD2 (6 bases). V lost 4 bases and J lost 3, with 6 bases in between. Germline CDR1 reads LGHNA; CDR2 reads YNFKEQ. The CDR3 extends over 12 amino acids. The CDR3 reads CASSPGEETQYF. The CDR3 DNA is TGTGCCAGCAGCCCGGGGGAAGAGACCCAGTACTTC.

The chain carries TRBV27 and TRBJ2-1, with 9 bases fitting TRBD2. Per the germline V gene, CDR1 is MNHEY and CDR2 is SMNVEV (reference sequence). The CDR3 runs to 14 residues. Trimming removed 7 bases from V and 10 bases from J; junction bases left unmatched: 11. For the CDR3, the DNA is TGTGCCAGCAAAGGCGGGAGGGCGTTATGGGAGCAGTTCTTC. Translated, it gives CASKGGRALWEQFF.

The rearrangement joins TRBV3-1 (or the pseudogene TRBV3-2) to TRBJ2-3; no clear D gene. The germline V and J ends were trimmed by 0 bases and 1 base, with 14 bases remaining between them. The germline V gene has CDR1 LGHDT and CDR2 YNNKEL (reference sequence). CDR3 size: 17 residues. CDR3 in DNA: TGTGCCAGCAGCCAAGATTTACGGGTTGGAGGCACAGATACGCAGTATTTT. It specifies CASSQDLRVGGTDTQYF.

The chain couples TRBV6-2 or TRBV6-3 to TRBJ1-5; no clear D. Germline V gene sequence: CDR1 MNHEY, CDR2 SVGEGT. The V gene lost 1 base and the J gene lost 3 bases, with 7 bases spanning the gap. This CDR3 contains 14 residues. In DNA form, the CDR3 reads TGTGCCAGCAGTTACTGGCAGTACAATCAGCCCCAGCATTTT. This translates into CASSYWQYNQPQHF.

This chain uses TRBV27 with TRBJ2-2; D uncertain. In germline, CDR1 is MNHEY, CDR2 SMNVEV (reference sequence). Trimming cost V 8 bases and J 5 bases, with 12 bases left between them. The CDR3 consists of 13 residues. The CDR3 spells CASGQVRTGELFF. As DNA, the CDR3 is TGTGCCAGCGGGCAGGTACGGACCGGGGAGCTGTTTTTT.

This clone was recorded only once. This rearrangement joins TRBV27 to TRBJ1-3; D not certain. This CDR3 is 14 amino acids long. Germline V lookup: CDR1 MNHEY, CDR2 SMNVEV (reference sequence). Trimming removed 2 bases from V and 3 bases from J, with 8 bases in between. CDR3 loop: CASSLEANGNTIYF. CDR3 coding DNA: TGTGCCAGCAGTTTAGAGGCAAATGGAAACACCATATATTTT.

This clone has only a few counts. The V gene is TRBV4-1, the J gene TRBJ1-4; 12 bases match TRBD1. This CDR3 spans 19 amino acids. Germline-derived CDR1 and CDR2 are MGHRA and YSYEKL. V shed 0 bases, J shed 8 bases, and the junction held 13 bases outside the gene matches. CDR3 coding DNA: TGCGCCAGCAGCCAAGATGGCCGGGACAGGGGGCGAGTAGGGGAAAAACTGTTTTTT. Translated: CASSQDGRDRGRVGEKLFF.

This rearrangement joins TRBV7-2 to TRBJ1-1; D remains ambiguous. Trimming took off 1 base at V and 3 bases at J, with 12 bases between the two ends. The CDR3 loop spans 15 amino acids. The germline V gene has CDR1 SGHTA and CDR2 FQGNSA. CDR3 nucleotide sequence: TGTGCCAGCAGCTTAGGCGCGGGGTTGGACACTGAAGCTTTCTTT. Protein product: CASSLGAGLDTEAFF.

J is TRBJ2-3 and V is TRBV28; 7 nucleotides match TRBD2. The CDR3 consists of 16 residues. The V segment lost 6 bases and the J segment 0 bases; nucleotides outside the gene matches: 9. The V gene's germline CDR1 is MDHEN and CDR2 SYDVKM. As DNA, the CDR3 is TGTGCCAGCAGACACGGGGGGTTCGGAAGCACAGATACGCAGTATTTT. It yields the protein CASRHGGFGSTDTQYF. Full variable domain (outside the CDR3, taken from reference TRBV28 and TRBJ2-3): DVKVTQSSRYLVKRTGEKVFLECVQDMDHENMFWYRQDPGLGLRLIYFSYDVKMKEKGDIPEGYSVSREKKERFSLILESASTNQTSMYLCASRHGGFGSTDTQYFGPGTRLTVL.